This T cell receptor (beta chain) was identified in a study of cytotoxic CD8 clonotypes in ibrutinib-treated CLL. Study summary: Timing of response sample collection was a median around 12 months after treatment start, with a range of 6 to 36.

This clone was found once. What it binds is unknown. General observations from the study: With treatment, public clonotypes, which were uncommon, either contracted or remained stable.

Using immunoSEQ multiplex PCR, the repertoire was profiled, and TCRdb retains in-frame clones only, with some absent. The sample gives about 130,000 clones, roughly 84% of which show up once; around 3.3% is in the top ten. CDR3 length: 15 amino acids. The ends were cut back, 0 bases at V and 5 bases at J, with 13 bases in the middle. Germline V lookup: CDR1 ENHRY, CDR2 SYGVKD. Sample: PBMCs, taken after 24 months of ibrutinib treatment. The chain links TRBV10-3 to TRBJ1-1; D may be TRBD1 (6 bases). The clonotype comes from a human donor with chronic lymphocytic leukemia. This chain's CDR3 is CAISESGGGLTEAFF. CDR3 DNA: TGTGCCATCAGTGAGTCAGGGGGGGGTTTAACTGAAGCTTTCTTT.